These 6 T cell receptor beta chains were sequenced from one sample in a study of T cells in Graves' hyperthyroidism and ophthalmopathy. The CDR3 regions of TCR beta were amplified from RNA transcripts. A set of HTBI primers served as the primers for a first-round RT-PCR of the TCR CDR3. TCRdb re-derived calls from the multiplex PCR reads in MiXCR, one entry per CDR3 protein. This table holds about 250,000 distinct CDR3 sequences, over 20% found once. The sample taken for sequencing was blood. Source of these receptors: a woman aged 40 to 55 with Graves' ophthalmopathy.

This clonotype has at least ten counts. The CDR3 bases are TGTGCCAGCAGCTTAGACCAGGGACAGGGGATTATTTACGAGCAGTACTTC. Translated, it gives CASSLDQGQGIIYEQYF. The chain combines TRBV11-2 with TRBJ2-7; 10 positions agree with TRBD1. Germline CDR1 reads SGHAT; CDR2 reads FQNNGV. V was clipped by 0 bases and J by 4 bases; unmatched bases: 9. There are 17 residues in the CDR3.

In regard to this clonotype: This may come from a read error, since a much larger clone is one base off. This rearrangement joins TRBV7-8 to TRBJ2-3, with D possibly TRBD2 on 6 matching bases. Germline CDR1 SGHVS, CDR2 FQNEAQ. The CDR3 has 16 residues. The CDR3 protein is CASILAEGSWVDTQYF. Here the CDR3 DNA reads TGTGCCAGCATCTTAGCGGAGGGATCCTGGGTCGATACGCAGTATTTT.

This clonotype was counted many times. The rearrangement joins TRBV7-2 to TRBJ1-5; D uncertain. CDR3 length: 13 amino acids. Trimming cost V 4 bases and J 9 bases, with 13 bases left between them. Germline CDR1 SGHTA, CDR2 FQGNSA. The CDR3 is CASSSGPSGPQHF. CDR3 DNA: TGTGCCAGCAGCTCCGGTCCCTCGGGGCCCCAGCATTTT.

This clonotype was counted many times. It may be a read error: a sequence one base away is much more abundant. This CDR3 is CASTQGVNYGHTF. The DNA of the CDR3 is TGTGCCAGCACCCAAGGGGTAAACTATGGCCACACCTTC. The chain employs TRBV6-1 and TRBJ1-2; weak D call: TRBD1 (5 bases). The CDR3 has 13 residues. The germline CDR1 and CDR2 sequences are MNHNS and SASEGT.

This clonotype was counted many times. The chain carries TRBV24-1 and TRBJ2-2; D is ambiguous. The CDR3 is 10 residues long. V was shortened by 9 bases and J by 9 bases, with 7 bases between the two germline ends. Germline loops: CDR1 KGHDR, CDR2 SFDVKD. The CDR3 DNA reads as TGTGCCACCGGGATCCGGGAGCTGTTTTTT. Residues: CATGIRELFF.

This clonotype was recorded at least ten times. V usage is TRBV24-1 and J usage is TRBJ2-7; maybe TRBD2 (5 bases). Germline V CDR1 and CDR2: KGHDR, SFDVKD. Trimming shortened V by 7 bases and J by 0 bases, and 12 bases separated the two germline ends. This CDR3 has 14 residues. In nucleotides, the CDR3 is TGTGCCACCAGCCGCGGGCCCAACTCCTACGAGCAGTACTTC. Translating it yields CATSRGPNSYEQYF.